This record covers a single TCR beta chain. The source of the sample is a study of CD8 T cells in Susac syndrome. Random-hexamer reverse transcription was applied to roughly 0.5 to 1 ug RNA. TCRdb recomputed calls from the immunoSEQ multiplex PCR reads with MiXCR, one row per CDR3 protein. Seen here are about 240,000 distinct CDR3 sequences, 90% to 97% observed once, and the top ten hold about 0.1%. The J segment lost 0 bases and the V segment lost 6 bases, leaving 7 bases of the junction unmatched. CDR1 and CDR2 from the germline V gene are SGDLS and YYNGEE. The length of the CDR3 is 15 residues. J is TRBJ2-3 and V is TRBV9; 7 bases are a match to TRBD1. The specimen was CD4+ T cells from PBMCs. The receptor comes from a human donor with Susac syndrome. CDR3 protein: CASTPGQVSTDTQYF. CDR3 nucleotide sequence: TGTGCCAGCACCCCCGGACAGGTTAGCACAGATACGCAGTATTTT.